This entry lists 28 T cell receptor beta chains sequenced from one sample in a study of blood T cell repertoires in COVID-19. Sequencing used immunoSEQ multiplex PCR; TCRdb keeps in-frame clones, though not all of them. The data hold fewer than 80,000 clones, with 70% to 75% observed a single time. Sequencing was carried out using peripheral blood. The receptors originated from a man aged 60 to 75 with acute or convalescent COVID-19.

In its sample, this clone is medium-sized (0.01 to 0.1%). For the CDR3, the DNA is TGTGCCAGTACCTATAGCGGGAGGCCGACAGATACGCAGTATTTT. It encodes CASTYSGRPTDTQYF. V and J are TRBV19 and TRBJ2-3, with TRBD2 matching over 10 bases. The length of the CDR3 is 15 residues. Per germline, CDR1 LNHDA and CDR2 SQIVND (reference sequence). V lost 7 bases and J lost 3; bases outside the gene matches: 7.

The chain employs TRBV30 and TRBJ2-1, with 7 bases matching TRBD2. The J segment lost 7 bases and the V segment lost 7 bases, leaving 10 bases of the junction unmatched. Germline CDR1 is GTSNPN and CDR2 is SVGIG (reference sequence). The CDR3 sequence is 13 residues long. Here the CDR3 reads CAYASQRGNEQFF. Written as DNA, the CDR3 is TGTGCCTACGCCAGTCAGCGGGGAAATGAGCAGTTCTTC.

The genes are TRBV11-3 and TRBJ2-7; D might be TRBD1 (5 bases). The germline CDR1 and CDR2 sequences are SGHNT and YENEEA. There are 13 residues in the CDR3. Trimming removed 5 bases at V and 0 bases at J, with 8 bases between. The CDR3 loop reads CASSPDSSYEQYF. CDR3 nucleotides: TGTGCCAGCAGCCCTGACAGCTCCTACGAGCAGTACTTC.

The chain's CDR3 is CASSTSNRGHGYTF. DNA for the CDR3: TGTGCCAGCAGTACTTCCAACAGGGGGCATGGCTACACCTTC. The V and J genes are TRBV2 and TRBJ1-2, with 9 nucleotides matching TRBD1. V lost 5 bases and J lost 6; bases outside the gene matches: 7. Germline V CDR1 and CDR2: SNHLY, FYNNEI. CDR3 size: 14 residues.

The chain uses TRBV14 and TRBJ2-7; TRBD1 aligns across 10 bases. Germline CDR1 SGHDN, CDR2 FVKESK. Trimming at V came to 5 bases and at J to 1 base, leaving 5 bases not matched to a gene. The CDR3 loop spans 15 amino acids. The chain's CDR3 is CASSAGQGRSYEQYV. The CDR3 region has the DNA TGTGCCAGCAGCGCGGGACAGGGGAGATCCTACGAGCAGTACGTC.

This clone was detected once. The J gene is TRBJ2-5, the V gene TRBV18, with 8 bases lining up with TRBD2. The CDR3 contains 14 residues. Per the germline V gene, CDR1 is KGHSH and CDR2 is LQKENI. The trim removed 2 bases at V and 4 bases at J, leaving 3 bases unmatched. CDR3 region: CASSPSGGGETQYF. DNA of the CDR3: TGTGCCAGCTCACCATCCGGGGGGGGAGAGACCCAGTACTTC.

This chain connects TRBV7-9 to TRBJ2-7; D uncertain. CDR1 is SEHNR and CDR2 is FQNEAQ in the germline V gene (reference sequence). The CDR3 is 13 amino acids. Trimming took 2 bases from V and 0 from J, leaving 5 bases between them. Written as DNA, the CDR3 is TGTGCCAGCAGCTTAAGCAACTCCTACGAGCAGTACTTC. Translating it yields CASSLSNSYEQYF.

A single count supports this clone. This chain links TRBV5-8 with TRBJ1-1; 9 positions match TRBD1. CDR1 and CDR2 from the germline V gene are SGHTS and YDEGEE. The CDR3 has 14 amino acids. With 4 bases clipped from V and 10 bases from J, the junction kept 11 bases outside the gene matches. For the CDR3, the DNA is TGTGCCAGCAGCCCCCGGGGACAGGGAGGTGTAGCTTTCTTT. As protein: CASSPRGQGGVAFF.

The chain is built from TRBV27 and TRBJ2-7; D is perhaps TRBD1 (5 bases). There are 15 residues in the CDR3. Trimming cost V 0 bases and J 0 bases, with 9 bases left between them. The germline V gene has CDR1 MNHEY and CDR2 SMNVEV (reference sequence). This chain's CDR3 is CASSLSGAYSYEQYF. DNA for the CDR3: TGTGCCAGCAGTTTATCAGGGGCATACTCCTACGAGCAGTACTTC.

This clone showed up just a few times. The gene calls are TRBV20-1 and TRBJ1-1; D uncertain. The germline V gene encodes CDR1 DFQATT and CDR2 SNEGSKA (reference sequence). V dropped 6 bases and J dropped 5 bases, with 16 bases sitting between them. CDR3 length: 13 residues. CDR3 amino acids: CSASPGIGTEAFF. For the CDR3, the DNA is TGCAGTGCCAGTCCGGGGATAGGGACTGAAGCTTTCTTT.

This chain uses TRBV30 with TRBJ1-1, with D possibly matching TRBD1 (6 bases). The CDR3 has 14 amino acids. In germline, CDR1 is GTSNPN, CDR2 SVGIG (reference sequence). V was cut by 4 bases and J by 6 bases, with 18 bases left in between. The CDR3 region is CAWTLNGAGAEAFF. The DNA for the CDR3 is TGTGCCTGGACCTTAAATGGGGCAGGGGCTGAAGCTTTCTTT. Together with reference TRBV30 and TRBJ1-1, the CDR3 gives the full variable domain: SQTIHQWPATLVQPVGSPLSLECTVEGTSNPNLYWYRQAAGRGLQLLFYSVGIGQISSEVPQNLSASRPQDRQFILSSKKLLLSDSGFYLCAWTLNGAGAEAFFGQGTRLTVV.

This clone was found a few times. The chain combines TRBV24-1 with TRBJ1-2; a weak D match, TRBD1 (6 bases). This CDR3 is built from 13 residues. Trimming took off 4 bases at V and 8 bases at J, with 13 bases between the two ends. Germline loops: CDR1 KGHDR, CDR2 SFDVKD. The CDR3 sequence: CATSDPGQQGYTF. Here the CDR3 DNA reads TGTGCCACCAGTGACCCAGGACAGCAGGGCTACACCTTC.

CDR3 DNA: TGTGCCAGCTCTGGACTAGCGGTTAGCACAGATACGCAGTATTTT. Translated: CASSGLAVSTDTQYF. The rearrangement joins TRBV7-2 to TRBJ2-3; 10 positions match TRBD2. In germline, CDR1 is SGHTA, CDR2 FQGNSA. V was pared by 8 bases and J by 0 bases, with 5 bases of the junction left unmatched. CDR3 length: 15 residues.

The chain is built from TRBV19 and TRBJ2-3; possibly TRBD2 for D (7 bases). Germline lookup yields CDR1 LNHDA and CDR2 SQIVND (reference sequence). The CDR3 is made up of 17 amino acids. Trimming took off 3 bases at V and 2 bases at J, with 18 bases between the two ends. This CDR3 reads CASSMGGPSGYTDTQYF. The CDR3 bases are TGTGCCAGTAGTATGGGGGGGCCTAGCGGATACACAGATACGCAGTATTTT.

This clone was seen only once. The chain has TRBV4-2 and TRBJ2-3; the D is unclear. CDR3 size: 17 residues. Trimming shortened V by 4 bases and J by 2 bases, and 19 bases separated the two germline ends. Germline V lookup: CDR1 LGHNA, CDR2 YNFKEQ. The CDR3 reads CASSPTASRLNTDTQYF. In DNA form, the CDR3 reads TGTGCCAGCAGCCCAACGGCTTCGAGGTTGAACACAGATACGCAGTATTTT.

The V gene is TRBV11-3, the J gene TRBJ2-1; D is unresolved. Germline V gene data show CDR1 as SGHNT and CDR2 as YENEEA. This CDR3 comprises 16 residues. V was shortened by 1 base and J by 5 bases, with 15 bases between the two germline ends. DNA for the CDR3: TGTGCCAGCAGCTTAGCGAGTTACAGATCGAACAATGAGCAGTTCTTC. This codes for CASSLASYRSNNEQFF. The full variable domain, completed using reference TRBV11-3 and TRBJ2-1, is EAGVVQSPRYKIIEKKQPVAFWCNPISGHNTLYWYLQNLGQGPELLIRYENEEAVDDSQLPKDRFSAERLKGVDSTLKIQPAELGDSAVYLCASSLASYRSNNEQFFGPGTRLTVL.

This clone occurred once. J is TRBJ2-4 and V is TRBV7-3; 12 positions match TRBD2. Germline lookup yields CDR1 SGHTA and CDR2 FQGTGA. The junction had 5 bases not matched to a gene; V was cut back by 5 bases and J by 9 bases. The CDR3 is 14 residues long. This CDR3 is CASSPLAGGGIQYF. The CDR3 DNA reads TGTGCCAGCAGCCCCCTAGCGGGGGGGGGCATTCAGTACTTC.

The chain has TRBV9 and TRBJ1-1, with 11 bases lining up with TRBD1. This CDR3 comprises 14 residues. With V trimmed by 4 bases and J by 5 bases, 4 bases remained unmatched. Per the germline V gene, CDR1 is SGDLS and CDR2 is YYNGEE. Here the CDR3 reads CASSRTGGRTEAFF. The CDR3 DNA reads TGTGCCAGCAGCCGGACAGGGGGCAGAACTGAAGCTTTCTTT.

This clone was counted once. The chain uses TRBV27 and TRBJ2-2, with 9 bases matching TRBD2. CDR3 length: 17 residues. After removal of 2 bases from V and 7 bases from J, the junction contained 11 bases not matched to a gene. Germline V gene lookup returns CDR1 MNHEY and CDR2 SMNVEV (reference sequence). The CDR3 here is CASSLPPLAGDVGELFF. The CDR3 coding sequence is TGTGCCAGCAGTTTACCCCCTTTAGCGGGAGATGTCGGGGAGCTGTTTTTT.

This rearrangement joins TRBV25-1 to TRBJ2-7, with TRBD1 as a possible D gene (6 bases). Germline lookup yields CDR1 MGHDK and CDR2 SYGVNS. V was pared by 8 bases and J by 1 base, with 15 bases between. The CDR3 contains 14 residues. The CDR3 DNA is TGTGCCAGCCGAACTTCCGGGACATCCTACGAGCAGTACTTC. Its protein product is CASRTSGTSYEQYF.

The V call is TRBV5-4, the J call TRBJ2-7; 7 bases align to TRBD2. V lost 0 bases, J lost 4 bases, and 7 bases stayed unmatched. This CDR3 has 15 amino acids. CDR1 is SGHNT, CDR2 YYREEE, per germline (reference sequence). The CDR3 loop is CASSLELAGFYEQYF. CDR3 coding DNA: TGTGCCAGCAGCTTGGAGTTAGCGGGTTTTTACGAGCAGTACTTC. The whole variable domain, remainder taken from reference TRBV5-4 and TRBJ2-7, is ETGVTQSPTHLIKTRGQQVTLRCSSQSGHNTVSWYQQALGQGPQFIFQYYREEENGRGNFPPRFSGLQFPNYSSELNVNALELDDSALYLCASSLELAGFYEQYFGPGTRLTVT.

The genes are TRBV6-5 and TRBJ1-2; TRBD1 agrees at 7 bases. With 6 bases clipped from V and 2 bases from J, the junction kept 6 bases outside the gene matches. Germline CDR1 MNHEY, CDR2 SVGAGI. CDR3 length: 14 amino acids. This CDR3 reads CASSQMTGNYGYTF. CDR3 nucleotide sequence: TGTGCCAGCAGCCAAATGACAGGGAACTATGGCTACACCTTC.

As DNA, the CDR3 is TGTGCCATCAGAGGGGGTTCGGACCAAGAGACCCAGTACTTC. It codes for CAIRGGSDQETQYF. The chain couples TRBV10-3 to TRBJ2-5, with D maybe TRBD1 (6 bases). With 6 bases removed from V and 0 bases from J, the gap between germline ends came to 11 bases. This CDR3 comprises 14 residues. Germline loops: CDR1 ENHRY, CDR2 SYGVKD.

J is TRBJ2-2 and V is TRBV30, with 11 nucleotides matching TRBD2. In germline, CDR1 is GTSNPN, CDR2 SVGIG (reference sequence). Trimming cost V 5 bases and J 1 base; bases outside gene matches: 0. The CDR3 consists of 14 residues. The CDR3 sequence is CAWGLAGNTGELFF. In DNA form, the CDR3 reads TGTGCCTGGGGACTAGCGGGGAACACCGGGGAGCTGTTTTTT.

As DNA, the CDR3 is TGTGCCACCCAAGGACAGCCTCGCACAGATACGCAGTATTTT. It encodes CATQGQPRTDTQYF. The V and J genes are TRBV24-1 and TRBJ2-3; D might be TRBD1 (6 bases). The germline V and J ends were trimmed by 9 bases and 1 base, with 13 bases remaining between them. From germline, CDR1 is KGHDR and CDR2 SFDVKD. The CDR3 has 14 residues.

The CDR3 loop is CASSLDLVSDTQYF. As DNA, the CDR3 is TGTGCCAGCAGCTTAGATCTAGTCTCGGATACGCAGTATTTT. The V gene is TRBV7-2, the J gene TRBJ2-3; no clear D gene. The CDR3 loop spans 14 amino acids. V dropped 1 base and J dropped 6 bases, with 11 bases sitting between them. Germline CDR1 is SGHTA and CDR2 is FQGNSA.

This chain connects TRBV7-8 to TRBJ2-3, with a tentative D call TRBD2 (6 bases). The V and J ends lost 2 bases and 2 bases respectively, with 23 bases between them. Germline V CDR1 and CDR2: SGHVS, FQNEAQ. The CDR3 has 19 amino acids. The CDR3 region has the DNA TGTGCCAGCAGCTTATTAGCTTCTGGCGGCGGGGTCTACACAGATACGCAGTATTTT. This codes for CASSLLASGGGVYTDTQYF.

The chain employs TRBV21-1 and TRBJ2-1; no DNA check was done on the table's D call, TRBD1. TRBV21-1 constitutes a pseudogene. This CDR3 comprises 12 residues. CDR3 in DNA: TGTGCCAGCAGCAATCAATACAATGAGCAGTTCTTC. Residues: CASSNQYNEQFF.